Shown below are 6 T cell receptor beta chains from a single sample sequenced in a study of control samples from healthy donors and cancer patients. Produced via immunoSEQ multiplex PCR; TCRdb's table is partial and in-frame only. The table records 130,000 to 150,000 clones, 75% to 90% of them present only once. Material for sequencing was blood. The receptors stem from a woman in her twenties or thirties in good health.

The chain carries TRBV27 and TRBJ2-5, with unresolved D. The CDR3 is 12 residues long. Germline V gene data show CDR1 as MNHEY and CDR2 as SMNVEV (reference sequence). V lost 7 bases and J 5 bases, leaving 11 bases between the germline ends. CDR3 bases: TGTGCCAGCAACCCGCCCGGCGAGACCCAGTACTTC. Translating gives CASNPPGETQYF.

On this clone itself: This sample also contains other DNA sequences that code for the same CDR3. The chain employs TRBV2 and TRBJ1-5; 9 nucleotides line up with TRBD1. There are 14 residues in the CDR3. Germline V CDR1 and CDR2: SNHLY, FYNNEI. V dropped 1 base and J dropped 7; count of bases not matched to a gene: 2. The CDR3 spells CASSEGQGEQPQHF. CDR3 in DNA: TGTGCCAGCAGTGAAGGACAGGGGGAACAGCCCCAGCATTTT.

As DNA, the CDR3 is TGCGCCAGCAGCTATGCCGGGACTGGGGTATCACCCCTCCACTTT. Translating gives CASSYAGTGVSPLHF. The chain links TRBV5-1 to TRBJ1-6, with a tentative D call TRBD1 (5 bases). Between the trimmed V and J ends, which lost 3 bases and 10 bases, there was a span of 17 bases. CDR3 length equals 15 residues. Looked up from germline, CDR1 is SGHRS and CDR2 is YFSETQ.

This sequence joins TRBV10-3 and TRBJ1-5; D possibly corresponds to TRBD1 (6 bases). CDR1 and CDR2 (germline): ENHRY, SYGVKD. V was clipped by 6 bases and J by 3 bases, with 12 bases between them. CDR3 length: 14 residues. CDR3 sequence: CAIRGAETNQPQHF. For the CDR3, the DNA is TGTGCCATCAGGGGGGCAGAAACCAATCAGCCCCAGCATTTT.

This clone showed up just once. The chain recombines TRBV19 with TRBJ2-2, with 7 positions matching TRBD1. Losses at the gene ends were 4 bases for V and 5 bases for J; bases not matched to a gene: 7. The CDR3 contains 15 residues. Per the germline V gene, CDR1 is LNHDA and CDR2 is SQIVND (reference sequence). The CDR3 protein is CASSRDRPRTGELFF. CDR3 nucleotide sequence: TGTGCCAGTAGTAGGGACAGACCGAGGACCGGGGAGCTGTTTTTT.

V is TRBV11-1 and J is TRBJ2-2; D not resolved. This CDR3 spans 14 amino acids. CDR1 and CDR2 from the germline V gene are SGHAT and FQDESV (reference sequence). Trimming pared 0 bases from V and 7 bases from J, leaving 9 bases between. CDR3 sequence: CASSLARSHGELFF. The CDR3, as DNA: TGTGCCAGCAGCTTAGCTCGAAGTCACGGGGAGCTGTTTTTT.